A single sample gave rise to the 29 T cell receptor beta chains below, sequenced in a study of T cells in Graves' hyperthyroidism and ophthalmopathy. The source material, RNA transcripts, was used to amplify TCR beta CDR3 regions. The primer set for the first-round RT-PCR of the TCR CDR3 was HTBI. One entry per CDR3 protein results from TCRdb running MiXCR on the multiplex PCR reads. The sample lists about 420,000 distinct CDR3 sequences, approximately 13% occurring once. Sequenced: blood. The receptors here all came from a woman younger than 30 with Graves' hyperthyroidism.

This clonotype was counted a few times. This rearrangement joins TRBV20-1 to TRBJ2-5; 9 nucleotides agree with TRBD2. V gave up 1 base and J gave up 2 bases; unmatched junction bases: 5. The CDR3 spans 15 residues. In germline, CDR1 is DFQATT, CDR2 SNEGSKA (reference sequence). CDR3 sequence reads: CSARVGTSRQETQYF. In DNA form, the CDR3 reads TGCAGTGCTAGAGTCGGGACTAGCAGACAAGAGACCCAGTACTTC.

There are many counts of this clonotype. The rearrangement joins TRBV12-3 or TRBV12-4 to TRBJ1-1; D ambiguous. The CDR3 contains 14 residues. V was shortened by 3 bases and J by 1 base, with 9 bases between the two germline ends. The DNA of the CDR3 is TGTGCCAGCAGTTTGCGTGCGAGGAACACTGAAGCTTTCTTT. It specifies CASSLRARNTEAFF.

This clonotype was seen at least ten times. The CDR3 sequence is CASSAYNSPLHF. The DNA of the CDR3 is TGTGCCAGCAGCGCCTATAATTCACCCCTCCACTTT. V is TRBV5-4 and J is TRBJ1-6; D is uncertain. V lost 4 bases and J 2 bases, leaving 1 base between the germline ends. The CDR3 spans 12 residues. Germline V gene lookup returns CDR1 SGHNT and CDR2 YYREEE (reference sequence).

V is TRBV29-1 and J is TRBJ1-4; D gene uncertain. Germline V gene lookup returns CDR1 SQVTM and CDR2 ANQGSEA. The CDR3 extends over 13 amino acids. V was pared by 3 bases and J by 5 bases, with 10 bases between. CDR3 sequence (DNA): TGCAGCGTTGAGGTGTCGGGGAATGAAAAACTGTTTTTT. It encodes CSVEVSGNEKLFF.

This clonotype came up a few times. This chain connects TRBV9 to TRBJ2-7; 10 bases are shared with TRBD1. V trimming: 3 bases; J trimming: 2 bases; junction bases outside the gene matches: 5. Germline CDR1 SGDLS, CDR2 YYNGEE. The CDR3 runs 15 residues. CDR3: CASSASGTGAYEQYF. In DNA form, the CDR3 reads TGTGCCAGCAGCGCTTCCGGGACAGGGGCCTACGAGCAGTACTTC.

The sample holds many counts of this clonotype. The chain recombines TRBV28 with TRBJ2-3; 9 bases map to TRBD2. The trim removed 10 bases at V and 7 bases at J, leaving 15 bases unmatched. The CDR3 is made up of 15 amino acids. Germline lookup yields CDR1 MDHEN and CDR2 SYDVKM. This chain's CDR3 is CATNRGAGGSHTQYF. The CDR3 nucleotides read TGTGCCACCAACCGTGGAGCGGGAGGTAGCCATACGCAGTATTTT. The full variable domain, completed using reference TRBV28 and TRBJ2-3, is DVKVTQSSRYLVKRTGEKVFLECVQDMDHENMFWYRQDPGLGLRLIYFSYDVKMKEKGDIPEGYSVSREKKERFSLILESASTNQTSMYLCATNRGAGGSHTQYFGPGTRLTVL.

This clonotype has a count of ten or more. The V call is TRBV20-1, the J call TRBJ2-1; 7 bases are shared with TRBD2. The V gene's germline CDR1 is DFQATT and CDR2 SNEGSKA (reference sequence). V dropped 5 bases and J dropped 6; count of bases not matched to a gene: 7. This CDR3 spans 13 amino acids. The CDR3 loop is CSALGGRSNEQFF. As DNA, the CDR3 is TGCAGTGCTCTTGGCGGGAGATCCAATGAGCAGTTCTTC.

This clonotype showed up just once. Since a much larger clone is just one base distant, this may be a read error. The CDR3 loop is CAWSPPAGGTYNEQFF. As DNA, the CDR3 is TGTGCCTGGAGCCCGCCGGCGGGAGGGACCTACAATGAGCAGTTCTTC. This chain joins TRBV30 and TRBJ2-1, with 9 bases fitting TRBD2. Germline CDR1 reads GTSNPN; CDR2 reads SVGIG (reference sequence). Trimming took 3 bases from V and 2 from J; bases not matched to a gene: 8. The CDR3 is 16 residues long. Looking up the rest from reference TRBV30 and TRBJ2-1 gives the full variable domain: SQTIHQWPATLVQPVGSPLSLECTVEGTSNPNLYWYRQAAGRGLQLLFYSVGIGQISSEVPQNLSASRPQDRQFILSSKKLLLSDSGFYLCAWSPPAGGTYNEQFFGPGTRLTVL.

This clonotype appeared many times. The V and J genes are TRBV20-1 and TRBJ1-4, with 7 bases aligning to TRBD1. Per the germline V gene, CDR1 is DFQATT and CDR2 is SNEGSKA (reference sequence). J lost 0 bases, V lost 5 bases, and 6 bases had no gene match. CDR3 length: 15 amino acids. CDR3 residues: CSAGLTGATNEKLFF. The CDR3 DNA sequence: TGCAGTGCTGGGCTTACAGGGGCAACTAATGAAAAACTGTTTTTT.

There are many counts of this clonotype. The chain employs TRBV5-5 and TRBJ2-7, with D perhaps matching TRBD2 (5 bases). This CDR3 contains 14 residues. CDR1 is SGHKS and CDR2 is YYEKEE in the germline V gene (reference sequence). The V end lost 3 bases, the J end lost 1 base, and 11 bases lay between the germline ends. This CDR3 reads CASSSREGSYEQYF. Written as DNA, the CDR3 is TGTGCCAGCAGCTCACGGGAAGGTTCCTACGAGCAGTACTTC.

This chain joins TRBV7-9 and TRBJ1-5; 8 nucleotides agree with TRBD1. V lost 5 bases and J lost 6; bases outside the gene matches: 15. The germline gives CDR1 SEHNR, CDR2 FQNEAQ (reference sequence). This CDR3 spans 17 amino acids. The CDR3 nucleotides read TGTGCCAGCAGCGATTCGGACAGGGTGGCGCTTGGTCAGCCCCAGCATTTT. This sequence encodes CASSDSDRVALGQPQHF. Supplemented by reference TRBV7-9 and TRBJ1-5, the full variable domain reads DTGVSQNPRHKITKRGQNVTFRCDPISEHNRLYWYRQTLGQGPEFLTYFQNEAQLEKSRLLSDRFSAERPKGSFSTLEIQRTEQGDSAMYLCASSDSDRVALGQPQHFGDGTRLSIL.

This clonotype was recorded at least ten times. The gene calls are TRBV28 and TRBJ1-1; D possibly corresponds to TRBD1 (6 bases). CDR3 length: 11 amino acids. CDR1 MDHEN and CDR2 SYDVKM come from the germline V gene. V dropped 7 bases and J dropped 7 bases, with 10 bases sitting between them. CDR3 loop: CASTLTGEAFF. CDR3 DNA: TGTGCCAGCACCTTGACAGGTGAAGCTTTCTTT.

In this sample, this clonotype turned up many times. This chain uses TRBV7-3 with TRBJ2-1; no firm D call. The V end lost 8 bases, the J end lost 5 bases, and 22 bases lay between the germline ends. Germline CDR1 reads SGHTA; CDR2 reads FQGTGA. The CDR3 has 16 residues. The CDR3 protein is CASVGLLETRDNEQFF. CDR3 coding DNA: TGTGCCAGCGTTGGCCTGCTGGAGACTCGAGACAATGAGCAGTTCTTC.

The table lists this clonotype with many counts. V gene TRBV12-3 or TRBV12-4 combines with J gene TRBJ1-1; maybe TRBD1 (5 bases). The CDR3 contains 14 residues. Trimming pared 7 bases from V and 1 base from J, leaving 13 bases between. The CDR3 region has the DNA TGTGCCAGCAATCACAGGATCTCGAACACTGAAGCTTTCTTT. Its translation: CASNHRISNTEAFF.

This clonotype was seen a handful of times. The gene calls are TRBV5-1 and TRBJ1-6; perhaps TRBD1 as D (5 bases). V lost 0 bases and J lost 7, with 20 bases in between. Germline V gene lookup returns CDR1 SGHRS and CDR2 YFSETQ. The CDR3 contains 18 residues. CDR3 region: CASSLGRRANEGNSPLHF. The CDR3 DNA sequence: TGCGCCAGCAGCTTGGGTCGCAGGGCGAACGAGGGCAATTCACCCCTCCACTTT.

This clonotype was counted a few times. The chain has TRBV27 and TRBJ2-1, with D possibly being TRBD2 (5 bases). Germline V gene data show CDR1 as MNHEY and CDR2 as SMNVEV (reference sequence). The V gene lost 4 bases and the J gene lost 4 bases, with 11 bases spanning the gap. The length of the CDR3 is 14 residues. DNA for the CDR3: TGTGCCAGCAGTTATTCGAGGGAATACAATGAGCAGTTCTTC. Protein: CASSYSREYNEQFF.

This clonotype has at least ten counts. V and J are TRBV7-2 and TRBJ2-3; no clear D gene. V lost 5 bases to trimming and J lost 1 base, with 13 bases between them. CDR3 size: 15 residues. CDR1 and CDR2 (germline): SGHTA, FQGNSA. CDR3 in DNA: TGTGCCAGCAGCGCCGCCGTCGCTGGCACAGATACGCAGTATTTT. It codes for CASSAAVAGTDTQYF.

This clonotype has only one observation. The gene calls are TRBV10-3 and TRBJ2-4; D uncertain. The CDR3 is 15 residues long. Between the trimmed V and J ends, which lost 0 bases and 1 base, there was a span of 7 bases. Germline CDR1 ENHRY, CDR2 SYGVKD. The CDR3 protein is CAISESNVAKNIQYF. The CDR3 region has the DNA TGTGCCATCAGTGAGTCGAACGTCGCCAAAAACATTCAGTACTTC.

This clonotype was recorded a few times. The gene calls are TRBV6-5 and TRBJ1-2; no reliable D call. Germline V gene lookup returns CDR1 MNHEY and CDR2 SVGAGI. This CDR3 is built from 11 residues. Deletions cut 1 base from V and 4 bases from J, with 1 base between. The chain's CDR3 is CASSYFYGYTF. The CDR3 coding sequence is TGTGCCAGCAGTTACTTCTATGGCTACACCTTC.

This clonotype was observed many times. This chain links TRBV10-3 with TRBJ2-1, with 7 bases identical to TRBD2. The V and J ends lost 0 bases and 1 base, in that order; junction bases with no gene match: 15. The CDR3 spans 20 residues. Germline CDR1 and CDR2: ENHRY and SYGVKD. CDR3 coding DNA: TGTGCCATCAGTGAGTCGATGGTGTCCGAAAAGCGGGATTCCTACAATGAGCAGTTCTTC. It translates to CAISESMVSEKRDSYNEQFF.

The chain uses TRBV28 and TRBJ1-4; D gene uncertain. Looked up from germline, CDR1 is MDHEN and CDR2 is SYDVKM. V lost 4 bases to trimming and J lost 7 bases, with 19 bases between them. CDR3 length: 16 amino acids. The CDR3 here is CASSYQRRMRSEKLFF. CDR3 DNA: TGTGCCAGCAGTTATCAGCGACGGATGCGCTCTGAAAAACTGTTTTTT.

This clonotype was seen ten or more times. This rearrangement joins TRBV28 to TRBJ1-6; tentative D call: TRBD1 (6 bases). Trimming removed 6 bases from V and 4 bases from J, with 13 bases in between. This CDR3 is built from 15 residues. Germline CDR1 MDHEN, CDR2 SYDVKM. The CDR3 is CASRGGGRYNSPLHF. The CDR3 DNA sequence: TGTGCCAGCAGGGGAGGGGGGCGATATAATTCACCCCTCCACTTT.

This clonotype was counted many times. Given a much more abundant clone one base away, this may be a read error. The gene calls are TRBV28 and TRBJ1-1; 7 nucleotides align to TRBD1. This CDR3 comprises 14 residues. Germline CDR1 and CDR2: MDHEN and SYDVKM. V shed 5 bases, J shed 1 base, and the junction held 4 bases outside the gene matches. CDR3 nucleotides: TGTGCCAGCAGTCACGGGACAGCGAACACTGAAGCTTTCTTT. Its translation: CASSHGTANTEAFF.

This chain uses TRBV30 with TRBJ2-1, with 8 bases identical to TRBD1. J was trimmed by 4 bases and V by 5 bases; bases with no gene match: 10. The V gene's germline CDR1 is GTSNPN and CDR2 SVGIG (reference sequence). The CDR3 length is 15 residues. DNA of the CDR3: TGTGCCTGGGTTCTTGAGGACAGGGAATACAATGAGCAGTTCTTC. This codes for CAWVLEDREYNEQFF. Using reference TRBV30 and TRBJ2-1 for the parts outside the CDR3, the full variable domain is SQTIHQWPATLVQPVGSPLSLECTVEGTSNPNLYWYRQAAGRGLQLLFYSVGIGQISSEVPQNLSASRPQDRQFILSSKKLLLSDSGFYLCAWVLEDREYNEQFFGPGTRLTVL.

This clonotype was recorded many times. The chain uses TRBV4-1 and TRBJ2-7; 11 nucleotides line up with TRBD2. Germline V gives CDR1 MGHRA, CDR2 YSYEKL. The CDR3 is 14 amino acids. The V segment lost 6 bases and the J segment 0 bases; nucleotides outside the gene matches: 1. CDR3: CASRTSGTSYEQYF. CDR3 coding DNA: TGCGCCAGCAGGACTAGCGGGACCTCCTACGAGCAGTACTTC.

Concerning this clonotype itself: A much larger clone lies one base from this, so it may be a read error. The chain carries TRBV10-3 and TRBJ2-6, with no clear D. CDR3 size: 15 residues. Germline CDR1 ENHRY, CDR2 SYGVKD. The CDR3 nucleotides read TGTGTCATCAGTCCTCAGAACTCTGGGGCCAACGTCCTGACTTTC. It specifies CVISPQNSGANVLTF.

This clonotype was detected many times. This chain links TRBV6-1 with TRBJ2-3; 11 bases fit TRBD2. Germline V gene lookup returns CDR1 MNHNS and CDR2 SASEGT. The CDR3 totals 19 residues. With V trimmed by 5 bases and J by 0 bases, 13 bases remained unmatched. CDR3: CASSLHSPGLAASTDTQYF. DNA of the CDR3: TGTGCCAGCAGTTTACATTCCCCGGGACTAGCGGCTAGCACAGATACGCAGTATTTT.

This clonotype came up many times. The J gene is TRBJ2-3, the V gene TRBV7-2; 15 nucleotides line up with TRBD2. The CDR3 contains 18 residues. J gave up 4 bases and V 0 bases, and 5 bases lay outside the gene matches. In germline, CDR1 is SGHTA, CDR2 FQGNSA. DNA of the CDR3: TGTGCCAGCAGCTTAGCGCTGGGACTAGCGGGAGGAGCAGATACGCAGTATTTT. It codes for CASSLALGLAGGADTQYF.

This clonotype was observed many times. V usage is TRBV6-1 and J usage is TRBJ1-1, with a weak D call TRBD1 (5 bases). V was shortened by 6 bases and J by 6 bases, with 20 bases between the two germline ends. The CDR3 totals 15 residues. Per the germline V gene, CDR1 is MNHNS and CDR2 is SASEGT. For the CDR3, the DNA is TGTGCCAGCAGCGTTCTGGACACCCCGGGCGCTGAAGCTTTCTTT. Protein sequence: CASSVLDTPGAEAFF.